The 21 T cell receptor beta chains given below trace back to one sample, sequenced in a study of T cells after yellow fever vaccination. TCRdb itself ran the 5' RACE reads through MiXCR, one entry per CDR3 protein. Among some 80,000 distinct CDR3 sequences listed, about an eighth were seen once. The source material was CD8+ T cells not binding an NS4B(214-222) dextramer, sorted from PBMCs, sampled less than 25 days after the first yellow fever vaccination. All receptors derive from a man aged 18 to 30 who received the YFV17D yellow fever vaccine.

This clonotype was seen more than once but under ten times. The rearrangement uses TRBV7-8 and TRBJ2-3; 10 bases are shared with TRBD2. This CDR3 has 15 residues. V lost 4 bases to trimming and J lost 2 bases; unmatched junction nucleotides: 3. Germline V gene sequence: CDR1 SGHVS, CDR2 FQNEAQ. The CDR3 here is CASSSLAGLTDTQYF. The CDR3 DNA is TGTGCCAGCAGCTCACTAGCGGGGCTCACAGATACGCAGTATTTT.

This clonotype was seen a handful of times. The rearrangement joins TRBV20-1 to TRBJ1-6; 7 bases are shared with TRBD1. Unmatched junction bases numbered 12, after V lost 6 bases and J lost 7 bases. The CDR3 contains 15 residues. Germline values: CDR1 DFQATT, CDR2 SNEGSKA (reference sequence). CDR3 residues: CSATLPGQKNSPLHF. The CDR3, as DNA: TGCAGTGCCACCCTTCCGGGACAGAAAAATTCACCCCTCCACTTT.

The chain employs TRBV29-1 and TRBJ1-3, with a tentative D call TRBD1 (6 bases). Trimming took off 7 bases at V and 0 bases at J, with 25 bases between the two ends. This CDR3 spans 18 amino acids. Germline-derived CDR1 and CDR2 are SQVTM and ANQGSEA. CDR3 DNA: TGCAGCGCCTGGGGGTTGCCACAGGGTTTGGACTCTGGAAACACCATATATTTT. Translating it yields CSAWGLPQGLDSGNTIYF.

The chain combines TRBV4-3 with TRBJ2-1; TRBD1 matches 7 bases. Per germline, CDR1 LGHNA and CDR2 YSLEER. J was trimmed by 0 bases and V by 5 bases; bases with no gene match: 4. The CDR3 consists of 15 residues. CDR3 amino acids: CASSEGTASYNEQFF. CDR3 nucleotides: TGCGCCAGCAGCGAAGGGACAGCCTCCTACAATGAGCAGTTCTTC.

J is TRBJ1-5 and V is TRBV19; no firm D call. Trimming stripped 5 bases from V and 0 bases from J, with 11 bases between. CDR3 size: 15 residues. Germline V CDR1 and CDR2: LNHDA, SQIVND (reference sequence). Written as DNA, the CDR3 is TGTGCCAGTAGTGAGGACCTTTATAGCAATCAGCCCCAGCATTTT. Amino acids: CASSEDLYSNQPQHF.

This clonotype was seen at least ten times. V gene TRBV2 combines with J gene TRBJ1-3; D remains unclear. The V end was cut by 3 bases, the J end by 3 bases, with 6 bases between. CDR3 length equals 13 residues. Per germline, CDR1 SNHLY and CDR2 FYNNEI. CDR3: CASSDLGGNTIYF. The DNA of the CDR3 is TGTGCCAGCAGTGATTTAGGTGGAAACACCATATATTTT.

This clonotype has a handful of counts. V is TRBV12-3 or TRBV12-4 and J is TRBJ2-3; D may be TRBD1 (6 bases). V lost 2 bases and J lost 5, with 14 bases in between. CDR3 length: 15 residues. In DNA form, the CDR3 reads TGTGCCAGCAGTTTACAGGGGCCTGCCGGAGATACGCAGTATTTT. Amino acids: CASSLQGPAGDTQYF.

The chain is built from TRBV13 and TRBJ2-2, with 8 bases aligning to TRBD1. The CDR3 is made up of 18 amino acids. Germline V gene sequence: CDR1 PRHDT, CDR2 FYEKMQ (reference sequence). Trimming at V came to 5 bases and at J to 5 bases, leaving 16 bases not matched to a gene. The CDR3 region has the DNA TGTGCCAGCAGCCCAACACTGGACAGGGCTGAGTCGACCGGGGAGCTGTTTTTT. Its protein product is CASSPTLDRAESTGELFF.

J is TRBJ2-1 and V is TRBV4-1; D is ambiguous. Per the germline V gene, CDR1 is MGHRA and CDR2 is YSYEKL. The ends were cut back, 0 bases at V and 0 bases at J, with 6 bases in the middle. The CDR3 consists of 15 residues. As DNA, the CDR3 is TGCGCCAGCAGCCAAGAACGGATCTCCTACAATGAGCAGTTCTTC. It codes for CASSQERISYNEQFF.

The V gene is TRBV28, the J gene TRBJ2-2; TRBD2 matches 8 bases. J lost 6 bases, V lost 6 bases, and 3 bases had no gene match. Germline-derived CDR1 and CDR2 are MDHEN and SYDVKM. CDR3 size: 13 residues. CDR3 amino acids: CASSPGGAGELFF. Here the CDR3 DNA reads TGTGCCAGCAGCCCCGGGGGGGCCGGGGAGCTGTTTTTT.

The chain's CDR3 is CASSHGRGEYNEQFF. Here the CDR3 DNA reads TGCGCCAGCAGCCACGGCAGGGGGGAATACAATGAGCAGTTCTTC. The chain carries TRBV4-1 and TRBJ2-1, with D possibly TRBD1 on 7 matching bases. V dropped 3 bases and J dropped 4 bases, with 13 bases sitting between them. This CDR3 region has 15 residues. The germline V gene has CDR1 MGHRA and CDR2 YSYEKL.

V usage is TRBV5-4 and J usage is TRBJ1-4; 10 nucleotides line up with TRBD1. The CDR3 extends over 16 amino acids. Germline loops: CDR1 SGHNT, CDR2 YYREEE (reference sequence). With 4 bases clipped from V and 8 bases from J, the junction kept 11 bases outside the gene matches. The chain's CDR3 is CASSPRQGAEEEKLFF. The DNA for the CDR3 is TGTGCCAGCAGCCCTAGACAGGGGGCAGAAGAAGAAAAACTGTTTTTT.

The V call is TRBV7-8, the J call TRBJ2-5, with D tentatively TRBD2 (5 bases). V lost 3 bases and J 3 bases, leaving 11 bases between the germline ends. Germline-derived CDR1 and CDR2 are SGHVS and FQNEAQ. This CDR3 contains 14 residues. The CDR3 nucleotides read TGTGCCAGCAGCTTGCCTTCTAGCAAAGAGACCCAGTACTTC. Amino acids: CASSLPSSKETQYF.

The rearrangement links TRBV25-1 to TRBJ1-2; tentatively, D is TRBD1 (5 bases). The CDR3 consists of 13 residues. CDR1 and CDR2 (germline): MGHDK, SYGVNS. With 5 bases removed from V and 7 bases from J, the gap between germline ends came to 14 bases. The CDR3 DNA follows: TGTGCCAGCAGTCCAGGGTCAACCCTTGGCTACACCTTC. The encoded protein is CASSPGSTLGYTF.

This clonotype was counted between two and nine times. This chain connects TRBV7-9 to TRBJ2-1; tentatively, D is TRBD2 (6 bases). Germline CDR1 and CDR2: SEHNR and FQNEAQ (reference sequence). Trimming took 6 bases from V and 4 from J, leaving 13 bases between them. This CDR3 is built from 14 residues. The CDR3 DNA reads as TGTGCCAGCAGATATGCGGACTATTACAATGAGCAGTTCTTC. Encoded protein: CASRYADYYNEQFF.

The chain combines TRBV9 with TRBJ2-2; D gene uncertain. Per the germline V gene, CDR1 is SGDLS and CDR2 is YYNGEE. V was shortened by 0 bases and J by 4 bases, with 16 bases between the two germline ends. CDR3 length: 17 residues. The CDR3 sequence: CASSVALWAKSTGELFF. For the CDR3, the DNA is TGTGCCAGCAGCGTAGCTCTTTGGGCCAAATCCACCGGGGAGCTGTTTTTT.

This clonotype showed up many times. V usage is TRBV6-1 and J usage is TRBJ1-2; D is perhaps TRBD1 (6 bases). Trimming left V 6 bases short and J 6 bases short, with 11 bases between. Germline V gives CDR1 MNHNS, CDR2 SASEGT. The CDR3 is made up of 12 amino acids. The CDR3 DNA is TGTGCCAGCAGAGAGGGGGGACATGGCTACACCTTC. Its protein product is CASREGGHGYTF.

This clonotype turned up a few times. The rearrangement joins TRBV30 to TRBJ2-1; D is uncertain. The CDR3 totals 13 residues. Between the trimmed V and J ends, which lost 2 bases and 6 bases, there was a span of 11 bases. The germline V gene has CDR1 GTSNPN and CDR2 SVGIG (reference sequence). Here the CDR3 DNA reads TGTGCCTGGAGTCCGACAAGCTTCAATGAGCAGTTCTTC. Translation: CAWSPTSFNEQFF.

Many counts were recorded for this clonotype. V usage is TRBV7-6 and J usage is TRBJ2-7, with unresolved D. This CDR3 contains 13 residues. V was cut by 0 bases and J by 1 base, with 4 bases left in between. Germline-derived CDR1 and CDR2 are SGHVS and FNYEAQ. This CDR3 reads CASSLAGSYEQYV. CDR3 in DNA: TGTGCCAGCAGCTTAGCGGGGTCCTACGAGCAGTACGTC.

The chain has TRBV4-1 and TRBJ1-1; D is unresolved. V shed 1 base and J shed 6 bases, with 6 bases lying between them. The CDR3 totals 12 residues. Per the germline V gene, CDR1 is MGHRA and CDR2 is YSYEKL. DNA for the CDR3: TGCGCCAGCAGCCAAGGCCGACCTGAAGCTTTCTTT. Translated, it gives CASSQGRPEAFF.

This clonotype showed up just a few times. The V call is TRBV6-5, the J call TRBJ2-7, with 10 bases aligning to TRBD2. CDR3 length: 14 residues. Germline lookup yields CDR1 MNHEY and CDR2 SVGAGI. Losses at the gene ends were 5 bases for V and 5 bases for J; bases not matched to a gene: 6. CDR3 nucleotides: TGTGCCAGCAGTCACCCGGGACTAGCGAACGAGCAGTACTTC. Translating gives CASSHPGLANEQYF.